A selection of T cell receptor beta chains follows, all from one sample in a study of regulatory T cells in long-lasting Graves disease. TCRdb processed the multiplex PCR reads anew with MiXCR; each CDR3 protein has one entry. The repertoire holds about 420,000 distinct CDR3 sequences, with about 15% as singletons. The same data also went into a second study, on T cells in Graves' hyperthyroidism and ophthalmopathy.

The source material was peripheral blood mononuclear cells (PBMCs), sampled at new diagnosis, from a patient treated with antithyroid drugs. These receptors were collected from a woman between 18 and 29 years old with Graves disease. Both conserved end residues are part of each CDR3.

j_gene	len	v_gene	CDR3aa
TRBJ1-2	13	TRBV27	CASSYTGLYGYTF
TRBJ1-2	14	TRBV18	CASSPLDTNYGYTF
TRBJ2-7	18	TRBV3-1	CASSQRAPGTGVSYEQYF
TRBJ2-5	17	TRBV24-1	CATSDVGQGAFRETQYF
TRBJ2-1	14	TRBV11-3	CASSSRTSYNEQFF
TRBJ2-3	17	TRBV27	CASSLSAAGGPGDTQYF
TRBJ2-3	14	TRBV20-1	CSVVPRTYTDTQYF
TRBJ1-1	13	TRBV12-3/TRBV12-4	CASNSLGSTEAFF
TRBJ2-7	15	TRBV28	CASSPTGHVSYEQYF
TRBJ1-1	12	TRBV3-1	CASSALNTEAFF
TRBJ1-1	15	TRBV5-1	CASSLLGGENTEAFF
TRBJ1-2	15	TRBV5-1	CASSLGDSISYGYTF
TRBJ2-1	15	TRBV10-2	CASSLEREAYNEQFF
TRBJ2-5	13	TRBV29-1	CSSQTGVQETQYF
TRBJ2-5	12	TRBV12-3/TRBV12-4	CASSLGSETQYF
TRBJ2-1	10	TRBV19	CASTRVEQFF
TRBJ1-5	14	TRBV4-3	CASSQVQLNQPQHF
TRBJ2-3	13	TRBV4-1	CASSLQSTDTQYF
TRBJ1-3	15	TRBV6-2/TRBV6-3	CASRSGGARRNTIYF
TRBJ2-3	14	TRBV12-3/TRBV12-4	CASSSRTSTDTQYF
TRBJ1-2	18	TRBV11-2	CASSFGTQGARHSDGYTF
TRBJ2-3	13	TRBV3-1	CASSQIAGGPQYF
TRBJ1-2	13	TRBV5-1	CASSEGQSHGYTF
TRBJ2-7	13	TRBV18	CASSPREYESQYF
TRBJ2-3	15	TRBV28	CASSDPGSPTDTQYF
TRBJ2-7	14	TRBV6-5	CASSLGSSSYEQYF
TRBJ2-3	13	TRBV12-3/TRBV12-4	CASSFWLADTQYF
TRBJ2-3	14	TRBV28	CASRRSGRGDTQYF
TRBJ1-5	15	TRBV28	CASRIGRLSNQPQHF
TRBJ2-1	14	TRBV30	CAWTIDSGRGEQFF
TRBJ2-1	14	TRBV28	CASSSPRGSDEQFF
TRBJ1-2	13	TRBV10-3	CAISEGQDGGYTF
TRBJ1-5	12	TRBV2	CASSGHHQPQHF
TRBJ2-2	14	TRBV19	CASSIGAWTGELFF
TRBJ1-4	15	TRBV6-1	CASSAGALRGEKLFF
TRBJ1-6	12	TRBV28	CASAQGNSPLHF
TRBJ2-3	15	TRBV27	CASSFRGLGTDTQYF
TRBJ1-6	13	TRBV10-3	CAISPGTASPLHF
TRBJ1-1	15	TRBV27	CASSWDTEGRTEAFF
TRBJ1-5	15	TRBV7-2	CASSRTGGSDQPQHF
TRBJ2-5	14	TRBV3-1	CASSRGTFQETQYF
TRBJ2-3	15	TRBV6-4	CASSEEAGGQDTQYF
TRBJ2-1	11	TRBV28	CASSLNREQFF
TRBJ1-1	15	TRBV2	CASSEKGGLNTEAFF
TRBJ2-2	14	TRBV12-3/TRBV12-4	CAGGGGTNTGELFF
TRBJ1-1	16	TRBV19	CASSYGRDRVVTEAFF
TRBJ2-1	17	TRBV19	CASSIGSWASSYNEQFF
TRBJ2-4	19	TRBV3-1	CASSQDLGVAPLAKNIQYF
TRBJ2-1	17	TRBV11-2	CASSNRLAGGPYNEQFF
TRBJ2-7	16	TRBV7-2	CASSQRAGGSSYEQYF
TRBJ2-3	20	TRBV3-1	CASSQVFGLAGDGNTDTQYF